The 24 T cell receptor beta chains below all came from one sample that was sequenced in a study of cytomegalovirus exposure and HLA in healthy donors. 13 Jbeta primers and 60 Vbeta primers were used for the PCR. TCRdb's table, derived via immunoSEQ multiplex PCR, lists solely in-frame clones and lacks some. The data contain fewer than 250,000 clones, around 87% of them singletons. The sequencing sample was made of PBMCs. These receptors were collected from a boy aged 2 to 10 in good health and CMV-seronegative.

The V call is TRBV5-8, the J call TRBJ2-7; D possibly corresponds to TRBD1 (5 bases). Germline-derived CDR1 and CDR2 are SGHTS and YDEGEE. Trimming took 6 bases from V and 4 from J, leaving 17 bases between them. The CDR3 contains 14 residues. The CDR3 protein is CASTSRQGLYEQYF. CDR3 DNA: TGTGCCAGCACCTCCCGGCAGGGCCTGTACGAGCAGTACTTC.

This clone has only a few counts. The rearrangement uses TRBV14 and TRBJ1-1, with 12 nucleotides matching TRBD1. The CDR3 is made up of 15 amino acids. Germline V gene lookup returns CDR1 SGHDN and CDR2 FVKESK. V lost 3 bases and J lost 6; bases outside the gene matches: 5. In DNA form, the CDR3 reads TGTGCCAGCAGCCACGGGACAGGGGGCAGCGCTGAAGCTTTCTTT. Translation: CASSHGTGGSAEAFF.

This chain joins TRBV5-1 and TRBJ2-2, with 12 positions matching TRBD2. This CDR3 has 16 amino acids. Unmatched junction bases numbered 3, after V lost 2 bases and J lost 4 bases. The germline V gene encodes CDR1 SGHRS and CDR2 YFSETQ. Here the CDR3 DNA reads TGCGCCAGCAGCTTTCGACTAGCGGGGGCCACCGGGGAGCTGTTTTTT. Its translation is CASSFRLAGATGELFF. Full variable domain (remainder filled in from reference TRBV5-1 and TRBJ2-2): KAGVTQTPRYLIKTRGQQVTLSCSPISGHRSVSWYQQTPGQGLQFLFEYFSETQRNKGNFPGRFSGRQFSNSRSEMNVSTLELGDSALYLCASSFRLAGATGELFFGEGSRLTVL.

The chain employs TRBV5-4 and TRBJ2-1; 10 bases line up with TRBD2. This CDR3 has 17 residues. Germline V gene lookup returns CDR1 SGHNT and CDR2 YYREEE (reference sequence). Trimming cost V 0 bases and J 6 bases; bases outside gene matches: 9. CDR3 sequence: CASSLGPLAGAFNEQFF. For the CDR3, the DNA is TGTGCCAGCAGCTTGGGCCCCCTAGCGGGAGCTTTCAATGAGCAGTTCTTC.

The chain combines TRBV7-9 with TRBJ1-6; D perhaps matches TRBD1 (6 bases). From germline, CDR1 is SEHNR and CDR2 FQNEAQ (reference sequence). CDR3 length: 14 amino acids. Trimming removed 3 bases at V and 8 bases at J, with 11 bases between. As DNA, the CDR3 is TGTGCCAGCAGCTTGACAGGAGTTCATTCACCCCTCCACTTT. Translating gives CASSLTGVHSPLHF.

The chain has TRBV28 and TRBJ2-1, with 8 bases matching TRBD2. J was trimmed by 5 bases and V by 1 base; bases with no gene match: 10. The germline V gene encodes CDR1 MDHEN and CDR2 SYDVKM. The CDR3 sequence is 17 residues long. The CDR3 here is CASSLSPGAGGDNEQFF. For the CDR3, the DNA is TGTGCCAGCAGTTTATCCCCAGGGGCGGGGGGCGACAATGAGCAGTTCTTC.

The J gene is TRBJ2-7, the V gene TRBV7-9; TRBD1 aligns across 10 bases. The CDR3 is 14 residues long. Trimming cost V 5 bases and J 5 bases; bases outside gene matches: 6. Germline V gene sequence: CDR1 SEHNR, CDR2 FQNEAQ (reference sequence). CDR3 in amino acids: CASSTRDRGHEQYF. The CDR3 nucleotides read TGTGCCAGCAGCACCCGGGACAGGGGCCACGAGCAGTACTTC.

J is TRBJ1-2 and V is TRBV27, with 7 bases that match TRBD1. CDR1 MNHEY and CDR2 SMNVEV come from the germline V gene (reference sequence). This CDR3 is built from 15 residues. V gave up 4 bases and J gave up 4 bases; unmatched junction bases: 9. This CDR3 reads CASSSWIGTAYGYTF. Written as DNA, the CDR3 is TGTGCCAGCAGTTCGTGGATAGGGACAGCCTATGGCTACACCTTC.

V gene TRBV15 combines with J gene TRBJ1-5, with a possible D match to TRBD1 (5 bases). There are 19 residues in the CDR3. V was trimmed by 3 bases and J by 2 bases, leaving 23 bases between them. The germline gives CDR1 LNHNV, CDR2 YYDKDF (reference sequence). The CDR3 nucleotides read TGTGCCACCAGCAGGAAGATCGTCCAGGGACTATCTGGCAATCAGCCCCAGCATTTT. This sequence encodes CATSRKIVQGLSGNQPQHF.

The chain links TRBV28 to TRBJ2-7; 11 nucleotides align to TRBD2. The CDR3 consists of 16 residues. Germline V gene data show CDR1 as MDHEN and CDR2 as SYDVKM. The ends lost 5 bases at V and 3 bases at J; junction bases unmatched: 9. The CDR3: CASSLYTSGRRYEQYF. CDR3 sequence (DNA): TGTGCCAGCAGTCTGTATACTAGCGGGAGACGCTACGAGCAGTACTTC.

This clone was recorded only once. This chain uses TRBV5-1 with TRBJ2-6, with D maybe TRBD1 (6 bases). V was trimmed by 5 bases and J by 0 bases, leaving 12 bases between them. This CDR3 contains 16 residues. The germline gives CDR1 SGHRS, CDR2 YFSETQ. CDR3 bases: TGCGCCAGCAGTCTGGCAGGGGACTCTGGGGCCAACGTCCTGACTTTC. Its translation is CASSLAGDSGANVLTF.

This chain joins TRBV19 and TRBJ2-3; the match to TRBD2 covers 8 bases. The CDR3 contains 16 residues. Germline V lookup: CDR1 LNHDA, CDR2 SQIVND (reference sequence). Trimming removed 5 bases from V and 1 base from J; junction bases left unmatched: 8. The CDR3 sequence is CASSPWTSFGTDTQYF. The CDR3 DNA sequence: TGTGCCAGTAGTCCCTGGACTAGCTTCGGCACAGATACGCAGTATTTT.

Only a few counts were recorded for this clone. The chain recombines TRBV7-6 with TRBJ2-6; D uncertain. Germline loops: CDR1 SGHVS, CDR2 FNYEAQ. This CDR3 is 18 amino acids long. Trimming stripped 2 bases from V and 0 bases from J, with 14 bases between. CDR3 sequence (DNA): TGTGCCAGCAGCTTATCGGCAGGATTAAGCTCTGGGGCCAACGTCCTGACTTTC. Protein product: CASSLSAGLSSGANVLTF.

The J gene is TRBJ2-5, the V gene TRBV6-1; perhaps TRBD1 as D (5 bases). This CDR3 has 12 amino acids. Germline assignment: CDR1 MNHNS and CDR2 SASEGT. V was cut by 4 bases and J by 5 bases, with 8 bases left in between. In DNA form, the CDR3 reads TGTGCCAGCAGTGGACAGCGCGAGACCCAGTACTTC. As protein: CASSGQRETQYF.

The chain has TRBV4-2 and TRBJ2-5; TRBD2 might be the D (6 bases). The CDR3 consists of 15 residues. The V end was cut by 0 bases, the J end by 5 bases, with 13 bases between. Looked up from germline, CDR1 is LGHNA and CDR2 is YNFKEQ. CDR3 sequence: CASSQDWGETETQYF. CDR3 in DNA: TGTGCCAGCAGCCAAGATTGGGGGGAAACGGAGACCCAGTACTTC.

In DNA, the CDR3 is TGTGCCACCAGTCCGGGAGGCAGGGCGTACGAGCAGTACTTC. As protein: CATSPGGRAYEQYF. The chain employs TRBV15 and TRBJ2-7; 7 nucleotides agree with TRBD2. V was pared by 6 bases and J by 4 bases, with 9 bases of the junction left unmatched. The CDR3 loop spans 14 amino acids. The germline CDR1 and CDR2 sequences are LNHNV and YYDKDF (reference sequence).

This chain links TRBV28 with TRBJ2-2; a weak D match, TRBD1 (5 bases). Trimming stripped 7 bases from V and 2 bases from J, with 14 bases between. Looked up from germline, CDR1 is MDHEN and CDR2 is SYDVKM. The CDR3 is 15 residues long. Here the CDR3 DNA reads TGTGCCAGCACCATGACAGAGACAAACACCGGGGAGCTGTTTTTT. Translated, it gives CASTMTETNTGELFF.

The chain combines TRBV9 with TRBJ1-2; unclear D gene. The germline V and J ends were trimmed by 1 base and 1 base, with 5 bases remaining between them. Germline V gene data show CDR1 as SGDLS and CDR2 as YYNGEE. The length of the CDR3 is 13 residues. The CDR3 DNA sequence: TGTGCCAGCAGCGTAAACAGTAACTATGGCTACACCTTC. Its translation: CASSVNSNYGYTF.

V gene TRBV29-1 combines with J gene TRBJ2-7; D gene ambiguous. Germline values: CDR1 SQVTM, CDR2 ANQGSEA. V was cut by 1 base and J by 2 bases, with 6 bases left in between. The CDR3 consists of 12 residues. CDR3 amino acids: CSVEASTYEQYF. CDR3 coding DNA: TGCAGCGTTGAAGCGTCTACCTACGAGCAGTACTTC.

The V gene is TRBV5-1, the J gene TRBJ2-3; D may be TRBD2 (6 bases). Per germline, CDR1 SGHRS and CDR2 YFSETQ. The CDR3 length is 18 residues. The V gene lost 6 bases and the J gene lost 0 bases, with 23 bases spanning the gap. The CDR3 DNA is TGCGCCAGCACAATAAGAAACCCTAGGGGAGGAAGCACAGATACGCAGTATTTT. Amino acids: CASTIRNPRGGSTDTQYF.

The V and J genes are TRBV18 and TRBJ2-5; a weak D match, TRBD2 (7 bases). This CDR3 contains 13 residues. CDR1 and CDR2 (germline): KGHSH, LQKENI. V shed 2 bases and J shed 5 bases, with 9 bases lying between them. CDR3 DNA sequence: TGTGCCAGCTCACCAGGCGGGGGCGAGACCCAGTACTTC. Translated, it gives CASSPGGGETQYF.

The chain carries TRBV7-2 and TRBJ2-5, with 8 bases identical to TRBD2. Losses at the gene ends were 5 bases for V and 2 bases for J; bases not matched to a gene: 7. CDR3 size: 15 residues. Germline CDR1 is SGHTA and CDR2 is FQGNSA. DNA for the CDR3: TGTGCCAGCAGCCGACGAGCGGGGGAGCAAGAGACCCAGTACTTC. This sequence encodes CASSRRAGEQETQYF.

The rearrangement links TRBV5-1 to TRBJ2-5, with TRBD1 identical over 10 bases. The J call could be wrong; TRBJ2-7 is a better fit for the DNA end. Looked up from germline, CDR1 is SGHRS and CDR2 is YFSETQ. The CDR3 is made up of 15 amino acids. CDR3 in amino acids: CASSPGGTGVSEQYF. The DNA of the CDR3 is TGCGCCAGCAGCCCGGGTGGGACAGGGGTCAGCGAGCAGTACTTC.

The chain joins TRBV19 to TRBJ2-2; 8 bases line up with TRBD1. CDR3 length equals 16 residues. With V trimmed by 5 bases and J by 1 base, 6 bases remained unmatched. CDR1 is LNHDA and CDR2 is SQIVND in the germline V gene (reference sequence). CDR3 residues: CASSSGTGMNTGELFF. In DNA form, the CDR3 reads TGTGCCAGTAGTTCCGGGACAGGAATGAACACCGGGGAGCTGTTTTTT.